These 17 T cell receptor beta chains were all obtained from the same sample, sequenced in a study of blood T cell repertoires in COVID-19. TCRdb's table, derived via immunoSEQ multiplex PCR, lists solely in-frame clones and lacks some. The sample comprises about 360,000 clones, over 70% of which are singletons, and 2.5% to 3% rests with the top ten. The sequenced sample was peripheral blood. All receptors come from a young man with active or convalescent COVID-19.

The chain joins TRBV24-1 to TRBJ1-2, with a possible D match to TRBD1 (6 bases). This CDR3 has 14 amino acids. Trimming pared 4 bases from V and 0 bases from J, leaving 8 bases between. The germline CDR1 and CDR2 sequences are KGHDR and SFDVKD. DNA for the CDR3: TGTGCCACCAGTGAGACAGGCACTAACTATGGCTACACCTTC. As protein: CATSETGTNYGYTF.

The rearrangement links TRBV27 to TRBJ1-3; the match to TRBD1 covers 11 bases. The CDR3 consists of 16 residues. V shed 0 bases and J 7 bases; nucleotides not matched to a gene: 5. Germline V gene data show CDR1 as MNHEY and CDR2 as SMNVEV (reference sequence). The chain's CDR3 is CASSLSGTGGGNTIYF. The CDR3 DNA reads TGTGCCAGCAGTTTATCCGGGACAGGGGGTGGGAACACCATATATTTT.

The J gene is TRBJ1-1, the V gene TRBV6-4; D remains unclear. The germline CDR1 and CDR2 sequences are MRHNA and SNTAGT. This CDR3 comprises 13 residues. V gave up 3 bases and J gave up 4 bases, with 9 bases separating them. Written as DNA, the CDR3 is TGTGCCAGCAGTGAGGCAGGAGGCACTGAAGCTTTCTTT. Translating it yields CASSEAGGTEAFF.

This clone showed up many times. The chain combines TRBV30 with TRBJ1-2, with D perhaps TRBD1 (6 bases). This CDR3 contains 11 residues. Germline V gives CDR1 GTSNPN, CDR2 SVGIG (reference sequence). Trimming removed 3 bases from V and 7 bases from J, with 9 bases in between. The CDR3 reads CAWRAQGGYTF. DNA for the CDR3: TGTGCCTGGAGGGCACAGGGTGGCTACACCTTC.

The rearrangement uses TRBV6-6 and TRBJ2-7; tentatively, D is TRBD1 (6 bases). V was cut by 3 bases and J by 5 bases, with 14 bases left in between. Germline V CDR1 and CDR2: MNHNY, SVGAGI (reference sequence). This CDR3 comprises 14 residues. CDR3 DNA sequence: TGTGCCAGCAGTTATTCTCAGGACAGAGACGAGCAGTACTTC. Translated, it gives CASSYSQDRDEQYF.

J is TRBJ2-1 and V is TRBV6-1; D ambiguous. The V end lost 2 bases, the J end lost 6 bases, and 11 bases lay between the germline ends. CDR3 length: 14 residues. Germline V gene lookup returns CDR1 MNHNS and CDR2 SASEGT. CDR3 nucleotides: TGTGCCAGCAGTGAATTAGCCGCCCTCAATGAGCAGTTCTTC. Residues: CASSELAALNEQFF.

Worth noting for this clone: This sample includes further DNA sequences coding for the same CDR3. This CDR3 reads CASSQRGGNEQFF. Here the CDR3 DNA reads TGTGCCAGCAGCCAAAGGGGAGGGAATGAGCAGTTCTTC. The chain uses TRBV3-1 (or the pseudogene TRBV3-2) and TRBJ2-1; 7 bases map to TRBD2. This CDR3 has 13 residues. Germline V CDR1 and CDR2: LGHDT, YNNKEL (reference sequence). V dropped 2 bases and J dropped 7; count of bases not matched to a gene: 2.

V is TRBV5-3 and J is TRBJ1-2; TRBD1 might be the D (5 bases). TRBV5-3 is an ORF, with its function uncertain. This CDR3 has 14 residues. V lost 2 bases to trimming and J lost 5 bases, with 13 bases between them. CDR3 region: CARSFPLKGYGYTF. The CDR3 nucleotides read TGTGCCAGAAGCTTCCCGTTAAAGGGGTATGGCTACACCTTC.

The chain links TRBV4-1 to TRBJ2-5; possibly TRBD2 for D (6 bases). Germline CDR1 reads MGHRA; CDR2 reads YSYEKL. The CDR3 is made up of 15 amino acids. Trimming shortened V by 4 bases and J by 4 bases, and 16 bases separated the two germline ends. The CDR3 DNA is TGCGCCAGCAGCCCAGGGTTTCTAGCGAGAGAGACCCAGTACTTC. Encoded protein: CASSPGFLARETQYF.

The chain joins TRBV12-3 or TRBV12-4 to TRBJ1-1; TRBD1 matches at 8 bases. V shed 5 bases and J 6 bases; nucleotides not matched to a gene: 5. The CDR3 runs to 13 residues. The CDR3 protein is CASSPRQGSEAFF. CDR3 coding DNA: TGTGCCAGCAGTCCCCGACAGGGGTCTGAAGCTTTCTTT.

The J gene is TRBJ1-5, the V gene TRBV4-1; 9 bases fit TRBD1. The germline V gene encodes CDR1 MGHRA and CDR2 YSYEKL. CDR3 length: 15 amino acids. With V trimmed by 3 bases and J by 5 bases, 5 bases remained unmatched. The CDR3 region is CASSQYRGLYQPQHF. DNA of the CDR3: TGCGCCAGCAGCCAGTACAGGGGGCTTTATCAGCCCCAGCATTTT.

This chain connects TRBV6-5 to TRBJ1-3; D remains unclear. V lost 4 bases and J 0 bases, leaving 7 bases between the germline ends. Looked up from germline, CDR1 is MNHEY and CDR2 is SVGAGI. The CDR3 covers 14 residues. The CDR3 is CASSSGSSGNTIYF. The DNA for the CDR3 is TGTGCCAGCAGTTCGGGTAGCTCTGGAAACACCATATATTTT.

This clone was counted only a few times. The V and J genes are TRBV6-5 and TRBJ1-2; 10 nucleotides match TRBD1. The CDR3 has 16 amino acids. Germline CDR1 MNHEY, CDR2 SVGAGI. J gave up 8 bases and V 0 bases, and 9 bases lay outside the gene matches. CDR3 nucleotide sequence: TGTGCCAGCAGTTACTCGCGGGACAGGGGATTGCAGGGCTACACCTTC. Translation: CASSYSRDRGLQGYTF.

The chain links TRBV6-5 to TRBJ2-7; D is perhaps TRBD2 (6 bases). V lost 6 bases, J lost 2 bases, and 14 bases lay in between. The germline CDR1 and CDR2 sequences are MNHEY and SVGAGI. CDR3 length: 14 residues. The DNA for the CDR3 is TGTGCCAGCAGCCGGTCTGCGGGGACCTACGAGCAGTACTTC. Its protein product is CASSRSAGTYEQYF.

The chain combines TRBV10-3 with TRBJ2-7, with TRBD2 identical over 7 bases. The CDR3 length is 14 residues. The V gene end was trimmed by 11 bases and the J gene end by 7 bases; junction bases not matched to a gene: 17. Germline CDR1 ENHRY, CDR2 SYGVKD. This CDR3 is CALSGGSSEMEQYF. The CDR3, as DNA: TGTGCCTTATCGGGCGGGAGCTCGGAAATGGAGCAGTACTTC.

The chain employs TRBV10-2 and TRBJ2-3; D is possibly TRBD2 (5 bases). V shed 3 bases and J shed 4 bases, with 8 bases lying between them. The CDR3 is made up of 13 amino acids. Per germline, CDR1 WSHSY and CDR2 SAAADI. CDR3 residues: CASSDGMADTQYF. The DNA for the CDR3 is TGCGCCAGCAGTGACGGGATGGCAGATACGCAGTATTTT.

V and J are TRBV7-2 and TRBJ2-7; 11 bases fit TRBD2. This CDR3 is built from 19 residues. Germline values: CDR1 SGHTA, CDR2 FQGNSA. V dropped 3 bases and J dropped 4; count of bases not matched to a gene: 17. Here the CDR3 DNA reads TGTGCCAGCAGCTTTTACGTACTAGCGGGGGAATACCCCAGGTACGAGCAGTACTTC. It encodes CASSFYVLAGEYPRYEQYF.